This T cell receptor (beta chain) was identified in a study of control samples from healthy donors and cancer patients. Clones were sequenced by immunoSEQ multiplex PCR, and TCRdb holds only the in-frame ones, with some missing. This table holds about 180,000 clones, roughly nine tenths found once. Trimming took off 4 bases at V and 4 bases at J, with 11 bases between the two ends. CDR1 and CDR2 (germline): MNHEY, SMNVEV (reference sequence). This CDR3 is 14 amino acids long. The specimen sequenced was blood. The sequence was obtained from a man younger than 45 in good health. The rearrangement links TRBV27 to TRBJ1-5; D possibly corresponds to TRBD1 (5 bases). CDR3 protein: CASSYQGGNQPQHF. The CDR3 DNA sequence: TGTGCCAGCAGTTACCAGGGAGGGAATCAGCCCCAGCATTTT.